This T cell receptor beta chain was observed in a study of T cells in tuberculosis. Study overall: CD1B tetramers identified T cells specific for mycobacterial lipid GMM.

Only in-frame clones appear in the TCRdb table, and some are missing; sequencing was by immunoSEQ multiplex PCR. The repertoire holds 30,000 to 40,000 clones, with around 97% as singletons. Germline lookup yields CDR1 PRHDT and CDR2 FYEKMQ (reference sequence). This CDR3 is built from 16 residues. V was cut by 4 bases and J by 1 base, with 14 bases left in between. The chain joins TRBV13 to TRBJ2-1; no clear D. The sequenced material came from PBMCs. The receptor comes from a donor under 30 with latent tuberculosis or without tuberculosis infection. For the CDR3, the DNA is TGTGCCAGCAGCTCAACCCCAGGTTTATCCTACAATGAGCAGTTCTTC. It codes for CASSSTPGLSYNEQFF.